These 21 T cell receptor beta chains were sequenced from one sample in a study of CD8 T cells in Susac syndrome. RNA totalling 0.5 to 1 ug underwent reverse transcription with random hexamers. TCRdb fed the immunoSEQ multiplex PCR reads into MiXCR, producing one record per CDR3 protein. The table shows about 210,000 distinct CDR3 sequences, with 95% occurring only once. The specimen was CD4+ T cells from PBMCs. All receptors derive from a human donor with multiple sclerosis.

This chain's CDR3 is CASSLLPARGNEQFF. CDR3 nucleotide sequence: TGTGCCAGCAGCTTACTTCCAGCACGGGGGAATGAGCAGTTCTTC. The chain recombines TRBV7-3 with TRBJ2-1; TRBD2 might be the D (6 bases). This CDR3 is 15 amino acids long. The germline V gene has CDR1 SGHTA and CDR2 FQGTGA. Deletions cut 2 bases from V and 7 bases from J, with 15 bases between.

CDR3 sequence reads: CSAREWGYEQYF. CDR3 nucleotides: TGCAGTGCTAGAGAATGGGGGTACGAGCAGTACTTC. V is TRBV20-1 and J is TRBJ2-7, with D perhaps given as TRBD1 or TRBD2 (5 bases each). This CDR3 contains 12 residues. The ends were cut back, 0 bases at V and 4 bases at J, with 7 bases in the middle. Germline loops: CDR1 DFQATT, CDR2 SNEGSKA (reference sequence).

The chain is built from TRBV7-9 and TRBJ2-5; D might be TRBD2 (5 bases). Germline values: CDR1 SEHNR, CDR2 FQNEAQ (reference sequence). The CDR3 is 14 residues long. Trimming pared 4 bases from V and 5 bases from J, leaving 14 bases between. CDR3 loop: CASSSRSPGETQYF. The CDR3 nucleotides read TGTGCCAGCAGCTCCCGATCCCCGGGGGAGACCCAGTACTTC.

This chain uses TRBV6-5 with TRBJ2-1; possible D gene TRBD2, 5 bases. This CDR3 is 12 amino acids long. Germline lookup yields CDR1 MNHEY and CDR2 SVGAGI. Trimming removed 6 bases from V and 9 bases from J, with 12 bases in between. The CDR3 is CASRTSAGEQFF. In DNA form, the CDR3 reads TGTGCCAGCAGAACCAGCGCGGGTGAGCAGTTCTTC.

The gene calls are TRBV9 and TRBJ2-4; TRBD2 might be the D (5 bases). Germline V lookup: CDR1 SGDLS, CDR2 YYNGEE. Trimming removed 3 bases from V and 8 bases from J, with 12 bases in between. The CDR3 sequence is 13 residues long. Here the CDR3 reads CASSENTRDIQYF. CDR3 coding DNA: TGTGCCAGCAGCGAGAATACGAGGGACATTCAGTACTTC.

This clonotype was found once. This chain connects TRBV3-1 to TRBJ2-7; TRBD1 might be the D (5 bases). This CDR3 is 12 amino acids long. Germline values: CDR1 LGHDT, CDR2 YNNKEL (reference sequence). V was pared by 0 bases and J by 10 bases, with 10 bases between. The CDR3 DNA reads TGTGCCAGCAGCCAAGATCAGGGCCAACAGTACTTC. It yields the protein CASSQDQGQQYF.

The chain joins TRBV30 to TRBJ2-7; TRBD2 matches 11 bases. Germline V CDR1 and CDR2: GTSNPN, SVGIG (reference sequence). The ends lost 4 bases at V and 5 bases at J; junction bases unmatched: 7. This CDR3 is built from 14 residues. CDR3 DNA sequence: TGTGCCTGGATCCTAGCGGGAGGAGGTCACGAGCAGTACTTC. Protein sequence: CAWILAGGGHEQYF.

This rearrangement joins TRBV12-3 or TRBV12-4 to TRBJ1-1; D not certain. The CDR3 spans 13 residues. The V end was cut by 8 bases, the J end by 3 bases, with 13 bases between. The CDR3 nucleotides read TGTGCCAGCGCTAACAACATGGACACTGAAGCTTTCTTT. Protein sequence: CASANNMDTEAFF.

This chain joins TRBV11-2 and TRBJ1-2; 7 nucleotides line up with TRBD1. The J segment lost 2 bases and the V segment lost 3 bases, leaving 3 bases of the junction unmatched. The CDR3 contains 14 residues. Looked up from germline, CDR1 is SGHAT and CDR2 is FQNNGV. CDR3 protein: CASSLARGNYGYTF. DNA for the CDR3: TGTGCCAGCAGCTTGGCCAGGGGGAACTATGGCTACACCTTC.

The CDR3 protein is CSARPGVNTEAFF. The CDR3 nucleotides are TGCAGTGCTAGGCCGGGGGTGAACACTGAAGCTTTCTTT. The chain joins TRBV20-1 to TRBJ1-1; D is possibly TRBD1 (5 bases). This CDR3 has 13 residues. The germline V gene encodes CDR1 DFQATT and CDR2 SNEGSKA (reference sequence). Trimming shortened V by 3 bases and J by 0 bases, and 8 bases separated the two germline ends.

J is TRBJ2-1 and V is TRBV27, with TRBD1 identical over 9 bases. Losses at the gene ends were 5 bases for V and 7 bases for J; bases not matched to a gene: 9. The germline V gene has CDR1 MNHEY and CDR2 SMNVEV (reference sequence). This CDR3 is 15 amino acids long. CDR3 protein: CASSPRDRARNEQFF. The CDR3, as DNA: TGTGCCAGCAGTCCTCGGGACAGGGCGCGAAATGAGCAGTTCTTC.

The rearrangement links TRBV12-3 or TRBV12-4 to TRBJ2-7; 7 nucleotides align to TRBD1. This CDR3 is 14 amino acids long. V was pared by 6 bases and J by 6 bases, with 11 bases of the junction left unmatched. CDR3 amino acids: CASSPWKSGGEQYF. CDR3 sequence (DNA): TGTGCCAGCAGCCCCTGGAAGTCAGGGGGCGAGCAGTACTTC.

This clonotype was seen once. The chain recombines TRBV12-3 or TRBV12-4 with TRBJ2-3; D unresolved. This CDR3 spans 13 amino acids. V lost 3 bases and J 0 bases, leaving 4 bases between the germline ends. The CDR3: CASSFLSTDTQYF. Written as DNA, the CDR3 is TGTGCCAGCAGTTTCCTAAGCACAGATACGCAGTATTTT.

The chain carries TRBV20-1 and TRBJ1-5, with TRBD1 as a possible D gene (5 bases). Trimming pared 5 bases from V and 2 bases from J, leaving 13 bases between. Germline V gene lookup returns CDR1 DFQATT and CDR2 SNEGSKA (reference sequence). The CDR3 is made up of 14 amino acids. In nucleotides, the CDR3 is TGCAGTGCTCGTCATGGGGGGGGCAATCAGCCCCAGCATTTT. It translates to CSARHGGGNQPQHF.

This sequence joins TRBV30 and TRBJ2-7; the match to TRBD2 covers 9 bases. Germline CDR1 reads GTSNPN; CDR2 reads SVGIG (reference sequence). V was pared by 8 bases and J by 3 bases, with 5 bases of the junction left unmatched. This CDR3 spans 12 amino acids. CDR3 sequence: CAQTSGGYEQYF. The DNA of the CDR3 is TGTGCCCAGACTAGCGGTGGCTACGAGCAGTACTTC.

The rearrangement links TRBV24-1 to TRBJ2-2, with 9 nucleotides matching TRBD1. Germline lookup yields CDR1 KGHDR and CDR2 SFDVKD. This CDR3 has 17 amino acids. The ends lost 2 bases at V and 4 bases at J; junction bases unmatched: 7. The CDR3 protein is CATSDYRTGAGTGELFF. The CDR3 DNA reads as TGTGCCACCAGTGATTATCGGACAGGGGCAGGCACCGGGGAGCTGTTTTTT.

This rearrangement joins TRBV6-6 to TRBJ1-1, with unresolved D. The CDR3 totals 13 residues. CDR1 MNHNY and CDR2 SVGAGI come from the germline V gene (reference sequence). The V end was cut by 7 bases, the J end by 5 bases, with 14 bases between. DNA for the CDR3: TGTGCCAGCAACCACATTCGCGGGACTGAAGCTTTCTTT. This translates into CASNHIRGTEAFF.

This chain connects TRBV12-3 or TRBV12-4 to TRBJ2-5; no definite D call. Trimming left V 6 bases short and J 4 bases short, with 18 bases between. This CDR3 has 15 amino acids. The CDR3 bases are TGTGCCAGCAGAGTTATTTGGGAAGGAGTAGAGACCCAGTACTTC. This codes for CASRVIWEGVETQYF.

The chain links TRBV18 to TRBJ1-5; no reliable D call. CDR3 length: 13 residues. Germline V gene lookup returns CDR1 KGHSH and CDR2 LQKENI. V was cut by 4 bases and J by 5 bases, with 9 bases left in between. CDR3 DNA: TGTGCCAGCTCACATTCGAGAGATCAGCCCCAGCATTTT. It is translated as CASSHSRDQPQHF. Supplemented by reference TRBV18 and TRBJ1-5, the full variable domain reads NAGVMQNPRHLVRRRGQEARLRCSPMKGHSHVYWYRQLPEEGLKFMVYLQKENIIDESGMPKERFSAEFPKEGPSILRIQQVVRGDSAAYFCASSHSRDQPQHFGDGTRLSIL.

CDR3 loop: CASSPGDRENSPLHF. The DNA of the CDR3 is TGTGCCAGCAGCCCCGGGGACAGGGAGAATTCACCCCTCCACTTT. The J gene is TRBJ1-6, the V gene TRBV13; 9 nucleotides match TRBD1. After removal of 5 bases from V and 7 bases from J, the junction contained 6 bases not matched to a gene. Germline V gives CDR1 PRHDT, CDR2 FYEKMQ (reference sequence). The CDR3 covers 15 residues.

A word on this clonotype: An end of the junction differs from the germline gene, which may be a read error. The genes are TRBV29-1 and TRBJ2-3; 11 nucleotides match TRBD2. The CDR3 covers 16 residues. Germline assignment: CDR1 SQVTM and CDR2 ANQGSEA. CDR3 DNA: TGCAGCATTGAGGGGGTAGCGGGAGGGTTCACAGATACGCAGTATTTT. Translation gives CSIEGVAGGFTDTQYF.